Listed below are T cell receptor beta chains from one sample, sequenced in a study of OX40 agonist ivuxolimab in advanced cancers. Repertoires were generated with immunoSEQ multiplex PCR, while TCRdb's copy carries only in-frame clones and drops some. The sample consists of some 41,000 clones, roughly 90% of them appearing once. The sample in question was CD4+ or CD8+ T cells sorted from blood, obtained in a trial of the OX40 agonist ivuxolimab. The receptors originated from an adult with an advanced solid tumor such as melanoma, head and neck, liver or kidney cancer. The CDR3 runs from the conserved cysteine through the conserved F or W. A D gene is named only where the DNA matches it firmly. Rows may omit the clone size; those that give it use once, few, many or a size class.

D gene | J gene | V gene | clone size | CDR3 protein | CDR3 DNA
NA | TRBJ1-1 | TRBV4-1 | few | CASSLDLSAIFF | TGCGCCAGCAGCCTAGACCTTTCCGCGATTTTCTTT
NA | TRBJ2-2 | TRBV5-1 | NA | CASSRSGGRGTGELFF | TGCGCCAGCAGTCGATCTGGGGGTAGGGGCACCGGGGAGCTGTTTTTT
TRBD2 | TRBJ2-5 | TRBV7-6 | once | CASSPGGWGSETQYF | TGTGCCAGCAGCCCGGGGGGTTGGGGGTCGGAGACCCAGTACTTC
NA | TRBJ1-5 | TRBV18 | NA | CASSPGLGKQPQHF | TGTGCCAGCTCACCAGGCCTTGGGAAGCAGCCCCAGCATTTT
TRBD1 | TRBJ1-2 | TRBV11-3 | NA | CASSPGTGKNYGYTF | TGTGCCAGCAGCCCGGGGACAGGGAAAAACTATGGCTACACCTTC
NA | TRBJ2-1 | TRBV6-5 | NA | CASSYSMRNEQFF | TGTGCCAGCAGTTACTCGATGCGGAATGAGCAGTTCTTC
TRBD1 | TRBJ1-4 | TRBV5-4 | few | CASSWGRGTGGASNEKLFF | TGTGCCAGCAGCTGGGGCCGCGGGACAGGGGGCGCTTCTAATGAAAAACTGTTTTTT
NA | TRBJ2-2 | TRBV19 | NA | CASAHRGLINTGELFF | TGTGCCAGCGCTCACCGGGGCCTCATTAACACCGGGGAGCTGTTTTTT
NA | TRBJ1-1 | TRBV21-1 | NA | CASSTWTPPEAFF | TGTGCCAGCAGCACCTGGACACCTCCTGAAGCTTTCTTT
NA | TRBJ2-3 | TRBV19 | NA | CASSIGQGDTQYF | TGTGCCAGTAGTATTGGCCAGGGAGATACGCAGTATTTT